Listed below are T cell receptor beta chains from one sample, sequenced in a study of T cell responses to AZD1222 COVID-19 vaccine. The method was immunoSEQ multiplex PCR; TCRdb's version includes in-frame clones alone and lacks a portion of them. The sample shows some 100,000 clones, 87% of them seen only once. The material was peripheral blood, obtained 28 days after the second AZD1222 dose. The receptors derive from an adult who received the AZD1222 COVID-19 vaccine. The CDR3 runs from the conserved cysteine through the conserved F or W. A D gene is named only where the DNA matches it firmly. Size is stated for part of the rows, as once, few or many counts, or as a class when the clone is expanded.

V	D	J	size	CDR3	DNA
TRBV27	TRBD1	TRBJ1-1	-	CASSLAGGTNTEAFF	TGTGCCAGCAGTTTAGCAGGGGGTACGAACACTGAAGCTTTCTTT
TRBV4-3	-	TRBJ2-1	-	CASSQDTPDNEQFF	TGCGCCAGCAGCCAAGATACACCCGACAATGAGCAGTTCTTC
TRBV9	-	TRBJ2-3	-	CASSAPQGGRTDTQYF	TGTGCCAGCAGCGCCCCACAGGGAGGACGCACAGATACGCAGTATTTT
TRBV6-5	-	TRBJ1-1	-	CASRNEGGTEAFF	TGTGCCAGCAGAAACGAGGGCGGCACTGAAGCTTTCTTT
TRBV7-2	-	TRBJ2-1	-	CASSFSRAHNEQFF	TGTGCCAGCAGCTTCTCTCGGGCTCACAATGAGCAGTTCTTC
TRBV9	-	TRBJ1-4	-	CASSVVGDLNEKLFF	TGTGCCAGCAGCGTAGTGGGTGACCTTAATGAAAAACTGTTTTTT
TRBV10-3	-	TRBJ2-7	-	CAISESGGATSYEQYF	TGTGCCATCAGTGAGTCGGGGGGGGCGACATCCTACGAGCAGTACTTC
TRBV4-1	-	TRBJ2-7	-	CASSQGGTSYEQYF	TGCGCCAGCAGCCAGGGCGGGACCTCCTACGAGCAGTACTTC
TRBV7-9	TRBD1	TRBJ2-1	-	CASRSLRGQRSNEQFF	TGTGCCAGCAGGTCCCTCAGGGGGCAAAGGAGCAATGAGCAGTTCTTC
TRBV19	-	TRBJ1-2	-	CASSMQTGTNYGYTF	TGTGCCAGTAGTATGCAGACAGGTACCAACTATGGCTACACCTTC
TRBV7-2	-	TRBJ2-6	-	CASSYLSGANVLTF	TGTGCCAGCAGCTACCTCTCTGGGGCCAACGTCCTGACTTTC
TRBV2	-	TRBJ2-7	-	CASSESLVYSYEQYF	TGTGCCAGCAGTGAATCTTTGGTATACTCCTACGAGCAGTACTTC
TRBV3-1/TRBV3-2	-	TRBJ1-5	-	CASSQRGNQPQHF	TGTGCCAGCAGCCAAAGGGGCAATCAGCCCCAGCATTTT
TRBV24-1	-	TRBJ1-2	-	CATSGGPYDGYTF	TGTGCCACCAGTGGGGGCCCCTACGATGGCTACACCTTC
TRBV30	-	TRBJ1-1	few	CAFSLDSQVDTEAFF	TGTGCCTTTTCTCTGGACAGCCAGGTGGACACTGAAGCTTTCTTT
TRBV7-7	-	TRBJ2-2	few	CASSPLNTGELFF	TGTGCCAGCAGCCCGTTGAACACCGGGGAGCTGTTTTTT
TRBV29-1	TRBD1	TRBJ1-2	-	CSVEGGTGGYGYTF	TGCAGCGTTGAGGGGGGGACAGGCGGCTATGGCTACACCTTC
TRBV12-2	-	TRBJ1-5	-	CAAVSWNQPQHF	TGTGCAGCGGTTAGTTGGAATCAGCCCCAGCATTTT
TRBV27	-	TRBJ1-2	-	CASSFFQGEGYTF	TGTGCCAGCAGTTTCTTCCAGGGTGAGGGCTACACCTTC
TRBV6-2/TRBV6-3	-	TRBJ2-3	few	CASSPSTDTQYF	TGTGCCAGCAGCCCGTCCACAGATACGCAGTATTTT
TRBV7-9	-	TRBJ2-3	-	CASSLVSSSTDTQYF	TGTGCCAGCAGCTTAGTAAGCAGCTCGACAGATACGCAGTATTTT
TRBV25-1	TRBD1	TRBJ1-1	few	CASGQGEAFF	TGTGCCAGCGGACAGGGTGAAGCTTTCTTT
TRBV27	-	TRBJ2-7	-	CASSRQGLSYEQYF	TGTGCCAGCAGTCGACAGGGACTTAGCTACGAGCAGTACTTC
TRBV11-2	-	TRBJ2-5	-	CASSPSDGRGEETQYF	TGTGCCAGCAGCCCATCGGACGGCCGAGGAGAAGAGACCCAGTACTTC
TRBV7-2	TRBD1	TRBJ1-5	-	CASSPRGGAQPQHF	TGTGCCAGCAGCCCACGAGGGGGCGCGCAGCCCCAGCATTTT
TRBV27	TRBD1	TRBJ1-2	-	CASSSGQGDGYTF	TGTGCCAGCAGTTCCGGACAGGGCGATGGCTACACCTTC
TRBV20-1	-	TRBJ2-1	-	CSARGYEQFF	TGCAGTGCTAGGGGGTATGAGCAGTTCTTC
TRBV5-1	TRBD2	TRBJ2-1	-	CASSLAILAGNEQFF	TGCGCCAGCAGCTTGGCGATCCTAGCGGGAAATGAGCAGTTCTTC
TRBV2	TRBD1	TRBJ2-7	-	CASGQGSYEQYF	TGTGCCAGCGGACAGGGATCCTACGAGCAGTACTTC
TRBV15	-	TRBJ1-5	-	CATSRGRTNQPQHF	TGTGCCACCAGCAGAGGACGGACGAATCAGCCCCAGCATTTT
TRBV3-1/TRBV3-2	TRBD1	TRBJ2-1	-	CASSQDYRTGGTDEQFF	TGTGCCAGCAGCCAAGACTACCGGACAGGGGGTACGGATGAGCAGTTCTTC
TRBV4-2	-	TRBJ2-5	-	CASSQDEGARGPRGTQYF	TGTGCCAGCAGCCAAGATGAAGGGGCGAGGGGGCCGCGGGGGACCCAGTACTTC
TRBV13	TRBD1	TRBJ1-2	-	CASSGGTGSGYTF	TGTGCCAGCAGCGGCGGGACAGGTTCTGGCTACACCTTC
TRBV14	-	TRBJ1-4	-	CASSQLARKGDEKLFF	TGTGCCAGCAGCCAATTGGCGAGGAAAGGAGACGAAAAACTGTTTTTT
TRBV9	-	TRBJ2-1	-	CASSFGGLGLYNEQFF	TGTGCCAGCAGCTTTGGGGGTCTAGGCCTCTACAATGAGCAGTTCTTC
TRBV28	-	TRBJ2-3	-	CASSLTLADTQYF	TGTGCCAGCAGTTTAACCCTAGCGGATACGCAGTATTTT
TRBV30	TRBD2	TRBJ2-1	-	CAWSVLAGGRSYNEQFF	TGTGCCTGGAGTGTACTAGCGGGGGGCCGTTCCTACAATGAGCAGTTCTTC
TRBV24-1	-	TRBJ2-2	-	CATSTEVGELFF	TGTGCCACCAGCACAGAAGTCGGGGAGCTGTTTTTT
TRBV13	TRBD1	TRBJ1-4	-	CASSPRQGLNEKLFF	TGTGCCAGCAGCCCGCGACAGGGACTTAATGAAAAACTGTTTTTT
TRBV5-6	TRBD1	TRBJ1-1	-	CASSLEVGGGLEAFF	TGTGCCAGCAGCTTGGAGGTAGGGGGCGGTTTGGAAGCTTTCTTT
TRBV5-4	-	TRBJ2-1	-	CASSTRRTDQFF	TGTGCCAGCAGCACGAGGCGGACAGATCAGTTCTTC
TRBV6-4	TRBD1	TRBJ2-5	-	CASSDSPGQGRETQYF	TGTGCCAGCAGTGACTCGCCGGGACAGGGGAGAGAGACCCAGTACTTC
TRBV7-9	TRBD2	TRBJ2-1	-	CASSSVVAGANEQFF	TGTGCCAGCAGCTCCGTTGTAGCGGGAGCTAATGAGCAGTTCTTC
TRBV29-1	TRBD1	TRBJ1-2	-	CSVFEADRGNGYTF	TGCAGCGTTTTTGAGGCCGACAGGGGAAATGGCTACACCTTC
TRBV7-8	-	TRBJ1-6	-	CASSSLTESPLHF	TGTGCCAGCAGCTCCCTTACTGAGTCACCCCTCCACTTT
TRBV30	-	TRBJ1-6	-	CACGPGEVGSPLHF	TGTGCCTGTGGGCCAGGGGAGGTAGGTTCACCCCTCCACTTT
TRBV9	-	TRBJ2-3	-	CASSSGAGSGTDTQYF	TGTGCCAGCAGCTCAGGGGCAGGGTCGGGCACAGATACGCAGTATTTT
TRBV7-3	TRBD1	TRBJ2-6	-	CASSPGQGATGANVLTF	TGTGCCAGCAGCCCGGGACAGGGGGCTACTGGGGCCAACGTCCTGACTTTC
TRBV19	-	TRBJ1-2	-	CASSIDGLNYGYTF	TGTGCCAGTAGTATAGACGGACTGAACTATGGCTACACCTTC
TRBV2	TRBD1	TRBJ1-2	-	CASSPGTGVYGYTF	TGTGCCAGCAGCCCTGGGACAGGAGTCTATGGCTACACCTTC
TRBV7-7	-	TRBJ2-5	-	CASSPRVSGETQYF	TGTGCCAGCAGCCCCCGTGTTAGCGGAGAGACCCAGTACTTC
TRBV30	-	TRBJ1-4	-	CAWSQGRGEKLFF	TGTGCCTGGAGTCAGGGGAGGGGGGAAAAACTGTTTTTT
TRBV2	-	TRBJ1-1	-	CASSEVIGSTEAFF	TGTGCCAGCAGTGAAGTTATAGGGTCCACTGAAGCTTTCTTT
TRBV5-1	TRBD1	TRBJ1-1	-	CASIEGMTGMNTEAFF	TGCGCCAGCATTGAGGGGATGACAGGGATGAACACTGAAGCTTTCTTT
TRBV5-1	TRBD1	TRBJ1-2	-	CASSSTGYGYTF	TGCGCCAGCAGCTCGACAGGGTATGGCTACACCTTC
TRBV5-6	TRBD2	TRBJ2-5	few	CASSRLAGGLETQYF	TGTGCCAGCAGCCGACTAGCGGGGGGGTTGGAGACCCAGTACTTC
TRBV5-1	-	TRBJ2-5	few	CASSLTGVQETQYF	TGCGCCAGCAGCTTGACCGGGGTCCAAGAGACCCAGTACTTC
TRBV7-3	-	TRBJ2-3	-	CASSLQSDTQYF	TGTGCCAGCAGCTTACAGTCAGATACGCAGTATTTT
TRBV5-1	-	TRBJ2-1	-	CASSLPSASSYNEQFF	TGCGCCAGCAGCTTACCTTCGGCGAGCTCCTACAATGAGCAGTTCTTC
TRBV9	-	TRBJ1-2	-	CASNIGGQNYGYTF	TGTGCCAGCAATATAGGTGGACAGAACTATGGCTACACCTTC